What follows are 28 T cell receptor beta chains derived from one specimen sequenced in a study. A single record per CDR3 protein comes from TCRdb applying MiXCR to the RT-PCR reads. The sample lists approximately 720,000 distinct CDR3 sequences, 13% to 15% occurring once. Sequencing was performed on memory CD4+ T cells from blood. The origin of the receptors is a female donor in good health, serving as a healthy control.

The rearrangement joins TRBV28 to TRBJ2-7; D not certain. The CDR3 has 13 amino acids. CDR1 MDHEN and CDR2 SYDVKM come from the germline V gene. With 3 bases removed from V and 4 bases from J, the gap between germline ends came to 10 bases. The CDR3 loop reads CASSLSAEYEQYF. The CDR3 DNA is TGTGCCAGCAGTTTGTCCGCTGAATACGAGCAGTACTTC. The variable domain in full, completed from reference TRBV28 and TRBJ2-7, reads DVKVTQSSRYLVKRTGEKVFLECVQDMDHENMFWYRQDPGLGLRLIYFSYDVKMKEKGDIPEGYSVSREKKERFSLILESASTNQTSMYLCASSLSAEYEQYFGPGTRLTVT.

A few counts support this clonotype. The CDR3 is CASRSPQGSGANVLTF. The CDR3 DNA sequence: TGTGCCAGCAGAAGCCCCCAAGGGTCTGGGGCCAACGTCCTGACTTTC. The J gene is TRBJ2-6, the V gene TRBV6-5; no clear D gene. This CDR3 comprises 16 residues. Per germline, CDR1 MNHEY and CDR2 SVGAGI. The V and J ends lost 6 bases and 1 base respectively, with 13 bases between them.

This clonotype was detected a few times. This CDR3 is CASSTLSGRAKNIQYF. The CDR3, as DNA: TGTGCCAGCAGTACCTTAAGCGGGAGAGCCAAAAACATTCAGTACTTC. The V and J genes are TRBV27 and TRBJ2-4; the match to TRBD2 covers 8 bases. Germline assignment: CDR1 MNHEY and CDR2 SMNVEV (reference sequence). Losses at the gene ends were 5 bases for V and 0 bases for J; bases not matched to a gene: 6. The CDR3 has 16 residues.

CDR3 coding DNA: TGTGCCAGCAGCCAGAGGGACAGGGCGAACGAGCAGTACTTC. Protein: CASSQRDRANEQYF. V gene TRBV4-2 combines with J gene TRBJ2-7, with TRBD1 identical over 9 bases. This CDR3 comprises 14 residues. Per the germline V gene, CDR1 is LGHNA and CDR2 is YNFKEQ. The V and J ends lost 3 bases and 5 bases, in that order; junction bases with no gene match: 5.

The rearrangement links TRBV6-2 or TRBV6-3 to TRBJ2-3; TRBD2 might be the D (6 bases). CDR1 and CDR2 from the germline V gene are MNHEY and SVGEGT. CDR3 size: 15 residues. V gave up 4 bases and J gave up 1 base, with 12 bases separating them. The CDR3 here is CASSFSRGGTDTQYF. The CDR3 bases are TGTGCCAGCAGTTTCTCGCGGGGAGGCACAGATACGCAGTATTTT.

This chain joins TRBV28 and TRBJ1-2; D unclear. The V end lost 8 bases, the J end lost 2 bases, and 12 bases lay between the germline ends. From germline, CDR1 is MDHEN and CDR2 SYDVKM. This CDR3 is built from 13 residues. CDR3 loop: CASEGGENYGYTF. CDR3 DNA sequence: TGTGCCAGCGAGGGCGGGGAGAACTATGGCTACACCTTC.

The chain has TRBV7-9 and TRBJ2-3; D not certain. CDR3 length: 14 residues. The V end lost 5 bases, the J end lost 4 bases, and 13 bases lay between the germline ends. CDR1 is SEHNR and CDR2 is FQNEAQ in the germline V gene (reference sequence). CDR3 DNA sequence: TGTGCCAGCAGCCCCCTTCCGGCCCCAGATACGCAGTATTTT. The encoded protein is CASSPLPAPDTQYF.

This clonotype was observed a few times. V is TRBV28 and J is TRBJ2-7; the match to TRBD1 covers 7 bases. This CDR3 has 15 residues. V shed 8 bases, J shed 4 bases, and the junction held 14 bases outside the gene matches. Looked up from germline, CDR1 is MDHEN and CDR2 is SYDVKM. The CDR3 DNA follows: TGTGCCAGCGTTTCTCAGGGCAGGGGGTTTTACGAGCAGTACTTC. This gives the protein CASVSQGRGFYEQYF.

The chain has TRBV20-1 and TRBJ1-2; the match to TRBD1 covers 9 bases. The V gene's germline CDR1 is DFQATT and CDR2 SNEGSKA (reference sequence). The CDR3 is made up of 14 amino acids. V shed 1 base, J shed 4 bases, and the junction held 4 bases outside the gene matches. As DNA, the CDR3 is TGCAGTGCTAGAGGGAACAGGGGGCTCTATGGCTACACCTTC. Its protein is CSARGNRGLYGYTF.

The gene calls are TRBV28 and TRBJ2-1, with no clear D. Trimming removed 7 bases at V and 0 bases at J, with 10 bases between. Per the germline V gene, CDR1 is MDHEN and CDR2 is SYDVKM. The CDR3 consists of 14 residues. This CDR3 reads CASMAPGSYNEQFF. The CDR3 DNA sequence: TGTGCCAGCATGGCGCCAGGCTCCTACAATGAGCAGTTCTTC. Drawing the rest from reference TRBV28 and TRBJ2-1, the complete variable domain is DVKVTQSSRYLVKRTGEKVFLECVQDMDHENMFWYRQDPGLGLRLIYFSYDVKMKEKGDIPEGYSVSREKKERFSLILESASTNQTSMYLCASMAPGSYNEQFFGPGTRLTVL.

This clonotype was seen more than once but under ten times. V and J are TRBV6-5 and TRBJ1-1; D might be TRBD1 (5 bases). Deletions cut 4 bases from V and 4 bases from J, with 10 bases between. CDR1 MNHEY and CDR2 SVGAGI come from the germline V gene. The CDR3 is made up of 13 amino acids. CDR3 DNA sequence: TGTGCCAGCAGTTTACGAGGGACCACTGAAGCTTTCTTT. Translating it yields CASSLRGTTEAFF.

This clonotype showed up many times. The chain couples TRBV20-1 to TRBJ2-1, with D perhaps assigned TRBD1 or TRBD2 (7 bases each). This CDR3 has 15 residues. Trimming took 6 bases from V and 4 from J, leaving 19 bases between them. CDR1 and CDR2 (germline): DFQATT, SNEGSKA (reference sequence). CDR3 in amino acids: CSARGGAVGYNEQFF. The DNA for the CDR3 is TGCAGTGCCAGGGGGGGGGCGGTGGGATACAATGAGCAGTTCTTC.

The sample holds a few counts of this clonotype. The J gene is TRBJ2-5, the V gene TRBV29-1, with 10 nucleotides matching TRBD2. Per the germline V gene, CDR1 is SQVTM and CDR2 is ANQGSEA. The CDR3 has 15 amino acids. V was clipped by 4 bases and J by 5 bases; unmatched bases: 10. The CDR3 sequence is CSVGDLAGVRETQYF. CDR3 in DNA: TGCAGCGTTGGGGACCTAGCGGGGGTGAGGGAGACCCAGTACTTC. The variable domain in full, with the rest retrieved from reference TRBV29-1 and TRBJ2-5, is SAVISQKPSRDICQRGTSLTIQCQVDSQVTMMFWYRQQPGQSLTLIATANQGSEATYESGFVIDKFPISRPNLTFSTLTVSNMSPEDSSIYLCSVGDLAGVRETQYFGPGTRLLVL.

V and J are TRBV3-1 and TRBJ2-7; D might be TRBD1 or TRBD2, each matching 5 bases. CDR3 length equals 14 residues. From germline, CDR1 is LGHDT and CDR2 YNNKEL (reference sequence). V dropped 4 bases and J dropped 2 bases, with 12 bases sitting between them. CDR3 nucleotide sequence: TGTGCCAGCAGCCTCCGGGACCCAACCTACGAGCAGTACTTC. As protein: CASSLRDPTYEQYF.

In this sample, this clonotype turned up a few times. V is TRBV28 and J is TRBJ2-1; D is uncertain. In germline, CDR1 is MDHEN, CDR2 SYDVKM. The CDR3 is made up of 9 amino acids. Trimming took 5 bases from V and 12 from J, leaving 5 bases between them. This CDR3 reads CASSPVQFF. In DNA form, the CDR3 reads TGTGCCAGCAGTCCAGTGCAGTTCTTC.

CDR3 sequence (DNA): TGTGCCAGTAGAACGAGGACTAGCGGGAGGAAATACGAGCAGTACTTC. It translates to CASRTRTSGRKYEQYF. The chain has TRBV19 and TRBJ2-7, with 14 bases matching TRBD2. CDR1 and CDR2 (germline): LNHDA, SQIVND (reference sequence). Germline trimming cut 6 bases from V and 4 bases from J; bases unmatched to any gene: 8. The CDR3 contains 16 residues.

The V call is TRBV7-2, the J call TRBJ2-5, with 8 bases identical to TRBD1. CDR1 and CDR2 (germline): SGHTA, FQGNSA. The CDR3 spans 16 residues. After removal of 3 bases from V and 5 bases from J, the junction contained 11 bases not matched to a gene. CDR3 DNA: TGTGCCAGCAGCTTCGGGACCAGGGGGCCGTTTGAGACCCAGTACTTC. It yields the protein CASSFGTRGPFETQYF.

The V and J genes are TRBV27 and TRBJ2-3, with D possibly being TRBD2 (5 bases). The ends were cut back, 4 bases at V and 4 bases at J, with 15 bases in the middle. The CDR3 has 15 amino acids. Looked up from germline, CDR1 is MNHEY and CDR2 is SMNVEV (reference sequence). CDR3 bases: TGTGCCAGCAGTTCGTGGGAGTTCGCCGCAGATACGCAGTATTTT. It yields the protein CASSSWEFAADTQYF.

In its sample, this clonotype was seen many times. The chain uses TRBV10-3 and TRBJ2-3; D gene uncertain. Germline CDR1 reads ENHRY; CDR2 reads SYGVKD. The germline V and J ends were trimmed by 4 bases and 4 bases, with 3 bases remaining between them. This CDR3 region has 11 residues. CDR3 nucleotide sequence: TGTGCCATCAGTGGGGCAGATACGCAGTATTTT. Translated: CAISGADTQYF.

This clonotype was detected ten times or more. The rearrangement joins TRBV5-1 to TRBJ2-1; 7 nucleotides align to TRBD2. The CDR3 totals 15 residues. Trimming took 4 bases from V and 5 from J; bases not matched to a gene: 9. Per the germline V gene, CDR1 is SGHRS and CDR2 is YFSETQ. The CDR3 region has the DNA TGCGCCAGCAGCGATCCGGCTAGCGGAAACAATGAGCAGTTCTTC. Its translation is CASSDPASGNNEQFF.

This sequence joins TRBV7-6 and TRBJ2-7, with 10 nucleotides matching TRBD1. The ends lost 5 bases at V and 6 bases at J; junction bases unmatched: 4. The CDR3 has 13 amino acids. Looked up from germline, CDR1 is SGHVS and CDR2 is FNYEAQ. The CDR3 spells CASSKRDRGEQYF. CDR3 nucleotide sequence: TGTGCCAGCAGCAAACGGGACAGGGGCGAGCAGTACTTC.

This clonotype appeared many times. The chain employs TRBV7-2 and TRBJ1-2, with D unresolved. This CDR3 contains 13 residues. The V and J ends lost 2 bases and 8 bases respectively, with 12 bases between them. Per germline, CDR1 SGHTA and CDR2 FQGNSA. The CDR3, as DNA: TGTGCCAGCAGCTTACAACTTGCTAGCGGCTACACCTTC. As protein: CASSLQLASGYTF. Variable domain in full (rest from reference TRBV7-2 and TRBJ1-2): GAGVSQSPSNKVTEKGKDVELRCDPISGHTALYWYRQSLGQGLEFLIYFQGNSAPDKSGLPSDRFSAERTGGSVSTLTIQRTQQEDSAVYLCASSLQLASGYTFGSGTRLTVV.

CDR3 nucleotide sequence: TGTGCCAGCAGCTTCGACCCAAATCAGCCCCAGCATTTT. This sequence encodes CASSFDPNQPQHF. V is TRBV3-1 and J is TRBJ1-5; D unclear. Germline V gives CDR1 LGHDT, CDR2 YNNKEL (reference sequence). The germline V and J ends were trimmed by 5 bases and 4 bases, with 9 bases remaining between them. The CDR3 spans 13 residues.

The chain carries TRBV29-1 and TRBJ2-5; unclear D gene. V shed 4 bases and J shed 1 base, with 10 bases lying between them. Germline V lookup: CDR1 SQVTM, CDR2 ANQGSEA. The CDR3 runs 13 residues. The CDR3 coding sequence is TGCAGCGTTGTTCGTAACTTCCAAGAGACCCAGTACTTC. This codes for CSVVRNFQETQYF.

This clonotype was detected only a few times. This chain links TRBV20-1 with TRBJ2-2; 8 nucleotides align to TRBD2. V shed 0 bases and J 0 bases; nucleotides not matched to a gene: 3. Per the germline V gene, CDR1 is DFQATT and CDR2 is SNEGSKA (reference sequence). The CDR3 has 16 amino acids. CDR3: CSARDSSGANTGELFF. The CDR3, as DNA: TGCAGTGCTAGAGATAGTAGCGGGGCGAACACCGGGGAGCTGTTTTTT.

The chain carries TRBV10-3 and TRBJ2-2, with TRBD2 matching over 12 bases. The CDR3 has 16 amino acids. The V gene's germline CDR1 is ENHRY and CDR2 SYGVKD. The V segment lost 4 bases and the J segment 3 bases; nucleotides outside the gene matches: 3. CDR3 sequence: CAISGTSGIDTGELFF. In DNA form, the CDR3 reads TGTGCCATCAGTGGGACTAGCGGGATAGACACCGGGGAGCTGTTTTTT.

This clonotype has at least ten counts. The CDR3 coding sequence is TGTGCCAGCAGCCTAAGATCAACCGGACAGCAAGAGACCCAGTACTTC. Translating gives CASSLRSTGQQETQYF. The rearrangement joins TRBV4-2 to TRBJ2-5, with a weak D call TRBD1 (6 bases). The CDR3 has 16 residues. CDR1 LGHNA and CDR2 YNFKEQ come from the germline V gene. The ends were cut back, 4 bases at V and 2 bases at J, with 17 bases in the middle.

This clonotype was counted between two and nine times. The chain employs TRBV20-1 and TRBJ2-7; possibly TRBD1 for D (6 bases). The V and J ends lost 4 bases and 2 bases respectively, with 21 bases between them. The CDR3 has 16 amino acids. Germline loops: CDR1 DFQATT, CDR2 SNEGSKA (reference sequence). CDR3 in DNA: TGCAGTGCTACCCACCCGAGGATTAGGGACACCTACGAGCAGTACTTC. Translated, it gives CSATHPRIRDTYEQYF.